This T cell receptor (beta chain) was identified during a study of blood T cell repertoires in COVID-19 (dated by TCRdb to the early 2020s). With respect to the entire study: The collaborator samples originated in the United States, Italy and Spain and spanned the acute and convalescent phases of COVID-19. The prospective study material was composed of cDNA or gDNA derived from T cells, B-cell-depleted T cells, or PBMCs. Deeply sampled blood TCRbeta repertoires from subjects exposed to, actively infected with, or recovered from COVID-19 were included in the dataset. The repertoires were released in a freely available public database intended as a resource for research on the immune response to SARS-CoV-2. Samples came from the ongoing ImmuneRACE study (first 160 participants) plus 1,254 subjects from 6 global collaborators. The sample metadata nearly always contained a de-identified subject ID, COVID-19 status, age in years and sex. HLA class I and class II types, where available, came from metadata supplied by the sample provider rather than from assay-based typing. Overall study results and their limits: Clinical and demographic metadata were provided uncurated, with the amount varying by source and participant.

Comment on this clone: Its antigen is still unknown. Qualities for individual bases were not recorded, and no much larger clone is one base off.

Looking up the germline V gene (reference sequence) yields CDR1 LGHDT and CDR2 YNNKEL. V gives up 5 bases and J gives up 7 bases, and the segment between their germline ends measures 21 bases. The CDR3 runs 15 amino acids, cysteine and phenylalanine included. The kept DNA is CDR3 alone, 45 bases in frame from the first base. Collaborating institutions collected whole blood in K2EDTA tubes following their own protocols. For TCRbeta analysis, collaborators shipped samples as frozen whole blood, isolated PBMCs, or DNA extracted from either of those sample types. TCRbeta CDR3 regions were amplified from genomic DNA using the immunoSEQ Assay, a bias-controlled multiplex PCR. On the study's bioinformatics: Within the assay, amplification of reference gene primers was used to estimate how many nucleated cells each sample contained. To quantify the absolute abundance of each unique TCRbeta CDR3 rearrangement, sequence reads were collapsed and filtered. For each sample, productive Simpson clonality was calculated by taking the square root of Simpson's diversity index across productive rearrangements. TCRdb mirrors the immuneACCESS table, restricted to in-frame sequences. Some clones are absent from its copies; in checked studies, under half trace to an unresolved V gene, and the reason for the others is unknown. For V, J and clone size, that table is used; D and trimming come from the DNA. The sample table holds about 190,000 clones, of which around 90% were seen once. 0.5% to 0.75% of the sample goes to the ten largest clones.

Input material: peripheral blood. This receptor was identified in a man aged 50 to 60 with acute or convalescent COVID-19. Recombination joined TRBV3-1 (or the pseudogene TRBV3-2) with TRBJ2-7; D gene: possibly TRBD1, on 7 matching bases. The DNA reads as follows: TGTGCCAGCAGCGCCCGGGGGACAGTCCCGAGGGAGCAGTACTTC. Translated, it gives CASSARGTVPREQYF.